The TCR beta chain under discussion was sequenced for a study of PD-1 blockade in classical Hodgkin lymphoma. There are a few counts of this clone. What it binds is not known. The CDR3 is made up of 12 amino acids. V shed 0 bases and J shed 8 bases, with 5 bases lying between them. Looked up from germline, CDR1 is SGHRS and CDR2 is YFSETQ. This table comes from immunoSEQ multiplex PCR, and its TCRdb copy is limited to in-frame clones, with some not included. The sample has 50,000 to 75,000 clones, more than 75% seen once; the top ten hold under 6%. General study points: The study reported lower baseline TCR diversity in newly diagnosed patients than in healthy donors. Those achieving complete response showed baseline diversity like newly diagnosed patients.

Every patient had relapsed following autologous stem cell transplantation, and cohorts differed in brentuximab vedotin exposure. The specimen comprised peripheral blood mononuclear cells (PBMCs), sampled before the second cycle of nivolumab. This clonotype was sampled from a human donor with classical Hodgkin lymphoma. The V and J genes are TRBV5-1 and TRBJ1-4; D uncertain. The CDR3 protein is CASSLAGEKLFF. The CDR3 nucleotides are TGCGCCAGCAGCTTGGCAGGCGAAAAACTGTTTTTT.